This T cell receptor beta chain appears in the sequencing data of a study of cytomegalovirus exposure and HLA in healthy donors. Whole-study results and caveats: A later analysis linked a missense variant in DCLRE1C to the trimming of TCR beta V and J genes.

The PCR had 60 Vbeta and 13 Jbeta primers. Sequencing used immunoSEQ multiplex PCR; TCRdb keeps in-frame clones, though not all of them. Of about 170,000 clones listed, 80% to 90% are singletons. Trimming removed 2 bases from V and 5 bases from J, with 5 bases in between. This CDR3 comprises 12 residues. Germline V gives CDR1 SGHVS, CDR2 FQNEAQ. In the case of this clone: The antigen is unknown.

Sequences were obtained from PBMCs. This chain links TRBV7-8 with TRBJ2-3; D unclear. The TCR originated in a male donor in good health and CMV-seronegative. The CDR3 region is CASSLLGDTQYF. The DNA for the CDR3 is TGTGCCAGCAGCTTACTAGGAGATACGCAGTATTTT.